This T cell receptor beta chain was sequenced for a study of cytomegalovirus exposure and HLA in healthy donors. CDR3 length: 13 residues. Germline loops: CDR1 LNHNV, CDR2 YYDKDF (reference sequence). Deletions cut 4 bases from V and 7 bases from J, with 13 bases between. Whole-study results and caveats: It has been reported that TCR beta sequences accurately predicted the HLA-A and HLA-B alleles of most subjects.

On this clone itself: Antigen unknown.

Primers for the PCR totalled 60 Vbeta and 13 Jbeta. Profiling relied on immunoSEQ multiplex PCR, and the TCRdb table lists in-frame clones only, not all of them. The sample lists 100,000 or so clones, about 69% occurring once. The clonotype comes from a human donor in good health. Sequencing was carried out using PBMCs. The chain combines TRBV15 with TRBJ1-2; tentatively, D is TRBD1 (5 bases). The CDR3 loop is CATSTQATAGYTF. DNA for the CDR3: TGTGCCACCAGCACACAGGCGACTGCTGGCTACACCTTC.